This section outlines one TCR beta chain sequence together with its context. It lacks a known antigen. Per-base qualities were not stored, and no clone one base away is much larger. The CDR3 measures 14 amino acids from cysteine to phenylalanine. The DNA shown is the 42-base CDR3, in frame from base 1. CDR1 is given as SNHLY and CDR2 as FYNNEI, both from the germline V gene. Here V drops 6 bases and J drops 7 bases, and the junction holds 6 bases not matched to any gene. This entry belongs to a study of cytomegalovirus exposure and HLA in healthy donors (dated by TCRdb to about 2017). Regarding the study in general: An earlier analysis of several hundred of the donors reported approximately 300 Gb of sequence data and roughly 110 million unique TCR beta sequences from 150 million to 200 million T cells. Roughly 300 gigabases of sequencing data and approximately 80 million unique TCR sequences were included in an early release covering several hundred HLA-typed donors. Among the roughly 400 genotyped donors, around 81% belonged to the genetic ancestry cluster associated with self-reported Caucasian donors. The study aimed to test whether cataloging public T cell receptors could reveal signatures of past pathogen exposure. The T cell repertoires of some 670 subjects were profiled by immunosequencing and related to cytomegalovirus serostatus. A separate validation cohort of over 95 different subjects was used in addition to the 666-subject first cohort. High-throughput TCR immunosequencing, statistical association of individual TCRs with disease status, and machine learning were combined to predict cytomegalovirus infection status. A later analysis re-examined previously published TCR beta repertoires from 610 or so donors and added high-resolution HLA genotyping to investigate patterns of TCR occurrence. The later analysis used no new phenotypic data to find candidate immune exposures, relying instead on TCR beta sequences and their occurrence across donors. To decide whether each TCR beta V gene segment behaved as functional or pseudogenic, an earlier analysis of approximately 600 of the donors relied on high-throughput TCR beta sequencing. Donor age, sex, ethnicity and CMV serostatus were compiled together with the repertoire data. In a later genetic analysis, genome-wide SNP genotypes for about three fifths of the 666 donors were used, and that subset was treated as a discovery cohort. Every discovery cohort repertoire had been produced on one sequencing platform. Class I and class II HLA loci were covered by the typing at four-digit resolution. The number of typed donors differed by locus: about 620-640 for A, B, C, DRB1 and DQB1; approximately 520 for DQA1; some 590 for DPA1; and 400 to 480 for DPB1. About 5 DR-DQ haplotypes were handled as single units for association and clustering, since linkage in the cohort was strong. Among 300 to 500 genotyped donors of the cohort, an average of about 220,000 unique TCR beta nucleotide sequences was sequenced per donor, of which roughly 18% were non-productive. On the study overall, not on this receptor specifically: Correlated functional status among segregating V segments might be attributable to linkage disequilibrium, but an unknown experimental factor could not be ruled out. Most CMV-associated TCR beta chains appeared to be HLA-restricted in a later analysis, and the HLA associations seemed to be driven largely by CMV exposure. A total of 164 TCR beta chains were listed by the study as associated with cytomegalovirus. The earlier analysis of 587 of the donors excluded 15 to 20 rarely observed V segments, including chromosome 9 orphons, because counts were too low. Sequencing depth was assumed to be roughly uniform across donors in the presence/absence analyses, though that assumption may not hold. A few of the identified cytomegalovirus-associated TCR beta chains were confirmed in vitro to be specific for cytomegalovirus antigens. It was suggested by the authors that the approach could potentially be generalized to other disease states and immunological phenotypes. When HLA alleles, especially DR and DQ, strongly co-occurred, TCR associations were difficult to assign to individual alleles. Specific HLA alleles were associated with 15,000 to 20,000 TCR beta sequences at a false discovery rate of 0.05 in a later analysis. While some public TCRs were present in many individuals, most TCR sequences turned up only very rarely across donors. An earlier analysis of roughly 570 of the donors showed that most TCR beta V segments appeared in productive rearrangements either about 90% or about 30% of the time, which broadly matched IMGT annotations. In both the original and validation cohorts, the classifier was reported to diagnose cytomegalovirus status with high specificity and sensitivity. Some IMGT-functional V segments, including TRBV6-2 and TRBV6-3, could not be told apart with the 87-base-pair reads, so those segments were excluded. In a later analysis, HLA-associated TCR beta chains were found to be more clonally expanded and to have lower generation probabilities than equally common non-associated chains. A later analysis reported that several top co-occurrence clusters appeared linked to parvovirus B19, influenza, CMV and Epstein-Barr virus. According to a later analysis, TCR association rates differed among HLA loci, with DRB1 alleles showing the most associated TCRs and HLA-C alleles showing the fewest. A later genetic analysis associated a missense DCLRE1C variant with V-gene and J-gene trimming of TCR beta chains, and an independent cohort replicated the association. The sequencing pipeline was judged likely to have produced a cluster of highly shared sequence variants as a technical artifact. HLA typing was unavailable for some donors at each locus, so association tests used only the typed subset. This cohort had only TCR beta chains sequenced, and the lack of alpha or paired-chain data limited which features could be detected. In a later genetic analysis, fewer N-insertions in productive TCRs were reported among donors in an Asian-associated ancestry cluster than the roughly 700-donor mean. A further reported finding was that TCR beta sequences accurately predicted the HLA-A and HLA-B alleles for most subjects in the first cohort. CMV serostatus was the only immune exposure information available for the cohort.

Library preparation used the immunoSEQ multiplex PCR assay. For the multiplex PCR, a mixture combining 60 forward primers for TCR Vbeta segments and 13 reverse primers for TCR Jbeta segments was used. Amplification of the CDR3 region of rearranged TCR beta genes was performed with a multiplex PCR assay on genomic DNA. On the Illumina HiSeq System, the amplified TCR beta libraries were sequenced as 87-base-pair reads. Per the source publication's procedure: A later analysis tallied tens of millions of unique TCR beta chains across the 550 to 850 repertoires, and around 10 million of those chains were shared by two or more donors. Raw reads were error-corrected and collapsed into unique sequences with a nearest-neighbor algorithm that merged closely related sequences to remove PCR and sequencing errors. CDR3 sequences were aligned to IMGT reference sequences to assign V, D and J gene segments. For a sequence to be retained, a match of at least six nucleotides was required to both a V gene segment and a J gene segment. Rearrangements were called productive when the CDR3 lacked stop codons and stayed in frame with V and J; all others were non-productive. CDR3 was defined according to IMGT convention as the region running from the second conserved V-encoded cysteine to the conserved J-encoded phenylalanine. The earlier analysis of approximately 590 of the donors excluded any sequence lacking an unambiguous match to a single V gene segment. An earlier analysis of fewer than 750 of the donors called V segments functional above 56.7% productive rearrangements and segregating when the between-donor standard deviation exceeded 5%. A statistical classification framework was developed to diagnose cytomegalovirus status using the catalog of TCR beta chain sequences. V and J gene assignment, in a later analysis, came from comparing TCR nucleotide sequences with IMGT/GENE-DB human TR gene sequences. Using the TCRdist pipeline, a later analysis assigned CDR3 sequences along with most-parsimonious VDJ recombination scenarios. A later analysis defined each TCR beta chain by its CDR3 amino acid sequence plus V-gene family, and excluded reads lacking a unique V-gene family. To address suspected cross-contamination and a sequencing artifact, a later analysis removed under 600 highly shared, low-generation-probability nucleotide sequences. In a later analysis, a clonal expansion index for each public chain was calculated from normalized within-repertoire ranks of inferred template counts. In a later analysis, generation probabilities were computed with a VDJ recombination model fitted to out-of-frame rearrangements, and the resulting probabilities were checked against IGoR. In a later analysis, TCR-TCR, TCR-HLA and TCR-CMV co-occurrence was scored with hypergeometric tests, and a repertoire-size bias correction was applied to TCR pairs. False discovery rates were estimated in a later analysis by permuting HLA or CMV assignments 20 times. In a later analysis, co-occurring TCRs were grouped using DBSCAN, and TCRdist sequence similarity was added for clustering within HLA-allele-positive subsets. For co-occurrence clustering, repertoires with fewer than 30,000 or more than 120,000 public chains were excluded, along with about five repertoires with anomalous nucleotide sharing. Imported from immuneACCESS, the table was reduced by TCRdb to in-frame sequences with V and J called. These copies leave out some clones; in studies compared against another copy, an unresolved V gene accounts for under half, and the cause of the remainder is not known. V, J and clone size are taken as reported in that table, and D and trimming were inferred from the DNA itself. For this sample there are 95,000 to 150,000 clones; 70% to 85% appear just once. About 3.7% of the sample rests with the top ten.

The cohort comprised around 690 healthy bone marrow donors. At the time of sampling, every cohort member was nominally healthy, though immune exposures that went unrecorded were likely present. CMV serostatus was positive for roughly 290 and negative for about 50% of the roughly 700 cohort members, and was not recorded for this donor. A peripheral blood sample was provided by each donor, and peripheral blood mononuclear cells were used for TCR beta sequencing. The Qiagen DNeasy Blood Extraction Kit was used to extract genomic DNA from the blood cell samples. Sequenced sample: PBMCs. The rearrangement joined TRBV2 to TRBJ1-2; TRBD1 matches 12 bases in the middle. This TCR was sampled from a human donor in good health. The CDR3 sequence is CASRPGQGASGYTF. At the DNA level, the sequence is TGTGCCAGCAGACCGGGACAGGGGGCGAGTGGCTACACCTTC.